This T cell receptor beta chain was observed in a study of T cell responses to AZD1222 COVID-19 vaccine. The study's findings and limits: Just six AZD1222 recipients were seropositive at baseline. Donors were chiefly white British, with a greater number of females, and clonal diversity was perhaps underestimated. An increase in Spike-specific TCR breadth and depth was observed after two AZD1222 doses. Spike was spanned by vaccine-associated CD4 TCRs, with dominance at 160-218 and 743-854.

Clones were read by immunoSEQ multiplex PCR, and TCRdb kept only the in-frame ones, dropping some. The profile shows 150,000 to 180,000 clones, roughly 90% of them singletons. This CDR3 has 17 residues. As to this clone: Antigen specificity is unknown.

This rearrangement joins TRBV21-1 to TRBJ2-6; TRBD1 is taken as the D call from the table, unchecked against the DNA. TRBV21-1 corresponds to a pseudogene. Sequenced material: peripheral blood, taken on day 0 of MenACWY control vaccination. The clonotype comes from an adult in good health. The CDR3 DNA follows: TGTGCCAGCAGCGGACAGCACCGGTCCTCTGGGGCCAACGTCCTGACTTTC. The encoded protein is CASSGQHRSSGANVLTF.